This T cell receptor (beta chain) derives from a study of blood T cell repertoires in COVID-19. Original data processing: Reference gene primers were amplified, and this amplification served to estimate nucleated cell counts. The method was immunoSEQ multiplex PCR; TCRdb's version includes in-frame clones alone and lacks a portion of them. Clonal size and the V and J genes are those of that table, whereas D and trimming came from the DNA. The sample includes roughly 100,000 clones, roughly 90% seen only once; the top ten take 6.2%. The CDR3 consists of 13 residues. The germline CDR1 and CDR2 sequences are LNHNV and YYDKDF (reference sequence). V shed 3 bases and J shed 8 bases, with 10 bases lying between them.

The V gene is TRBV15, the J gene TRBJ1-4; D gene uncertain. The TCR was taken from a human donor in a cohort sampled during active COVID-19. Material for sequencing was peripheral blood. For the CDR3, the DNA is TGTGCCACCAGCAGGGCCCAGGTAGAAAAACTGTTTTTT. It is translated as CATSRAQVEKLFF. The variable domain in full, completed from reference TRBV15 and TRBJ1-4, reads DAMVIQNPRYQVTQFGKPVTLSCSQTLNHNVMYWYQQKSSQAPKLLFHYYDKDFNNEADTPDNFQSRRPNTSFCFLDIRSPGLGDTAMYLCATSRAQVEKLFFGSGTQLSVL.